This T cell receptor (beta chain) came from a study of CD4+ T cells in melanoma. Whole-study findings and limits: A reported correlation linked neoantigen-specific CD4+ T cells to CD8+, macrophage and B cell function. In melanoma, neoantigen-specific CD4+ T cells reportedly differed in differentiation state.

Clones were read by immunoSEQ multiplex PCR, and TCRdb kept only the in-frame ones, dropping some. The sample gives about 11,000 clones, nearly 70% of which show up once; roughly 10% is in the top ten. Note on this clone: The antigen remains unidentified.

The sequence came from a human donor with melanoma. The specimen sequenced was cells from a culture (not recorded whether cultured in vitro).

The CDR3 loop reads CSARGGETQYF. The CDR3, as DNA: TGCAGTGCTAGGGGTGGGGAGACCCAGTACTTC. V is TRBV20-1 and J is TRBJ2-5; D uncertain. The CDR3 runs to 11 residues. With 3 bases removed from V and 5 bases from J, the gap between germline ends came to 7 bases. CDR1 and CDR2 (germline): DFQATT, SNEGSKA (reference sequence).